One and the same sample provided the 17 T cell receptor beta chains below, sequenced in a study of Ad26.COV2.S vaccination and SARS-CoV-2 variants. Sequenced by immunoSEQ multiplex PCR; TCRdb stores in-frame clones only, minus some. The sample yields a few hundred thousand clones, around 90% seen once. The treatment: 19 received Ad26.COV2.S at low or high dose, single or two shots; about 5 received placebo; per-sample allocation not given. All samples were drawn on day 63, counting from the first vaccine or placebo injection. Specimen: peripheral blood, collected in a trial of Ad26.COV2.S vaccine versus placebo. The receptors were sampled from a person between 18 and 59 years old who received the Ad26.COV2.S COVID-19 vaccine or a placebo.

The CDR3 bases are TGTGCCAGCAGCTTGATTGATGGAAACACCATATATTTT. Protein product: CASSLIDGNTIYF. The J gene is TRBJ1-3, the V gene TRBV5-5; D not resolved. This CDR3 is built from 13 residues. The V end was cut by 1 base, the J end by 3 bases, with 5 bases between. The V gene's germline CDR1 is SGHKS and CDR2 YYEKEE (reference sequence).

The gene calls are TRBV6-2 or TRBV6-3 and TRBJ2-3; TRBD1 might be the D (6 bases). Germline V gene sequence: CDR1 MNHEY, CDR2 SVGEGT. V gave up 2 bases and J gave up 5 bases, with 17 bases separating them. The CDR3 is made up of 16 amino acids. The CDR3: CASSYVEGGLQDTQYF. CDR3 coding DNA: TGTGCCAGCAGTTACGTAGAAGGGGGTCTACAAGATACGCAGTATTTT.

CDR3 sequence: CASSTRTGTYEQYF. The CDR3, as DNA: TGTGCCAGCAGCACCCGGACAGGAACCTACGAGCAGTACTTC. The chain links TRBV3-1 (or the pseudogene TRBV3-2) to TRBJ2-7, with 7 bases fitting TRBD1. With V trimmed by 5 bases and J by 2 bases, 6 bases remained unmatched. Germline CDR1 reads LGHDT; CDR2 reads YNNKEL (reference sequence). The length of the CDR3 is 14 residues.

The CDR3: CASSPRQGFNQPQHF. The DNA for the CDR3 is TGTGCCAGCTCACCACGACAGGGATTCAATCAGCCCCAGCATTTT. The genes are TRBV18 and TRBJ1-5, with 7 nucleotides matching TRBD1. The CDR3 length is 15 residues. V lost 1 base and J lost 3; bases outside the gene matches: 3. Germline CDR1 is KGHSH and CDR2 is LQKENI.

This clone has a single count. CDR3 sequence: CASTLTLSFNTDTQYF. CDR3 nucleotide sequence: TGTGCCAGCACCCTGACCCTTTCATTCAACACAGATACGCAGTATTTT. This chain joins TRBV11-2 and TRBJ2-3; D not certain. The V end was cut by 7 bases, the J end by 2 bases, with 19 bases between. The CDR3 spans 16 residues. Germline V lookup: CDR1 SGHAT, CDR2 FQNNGV.

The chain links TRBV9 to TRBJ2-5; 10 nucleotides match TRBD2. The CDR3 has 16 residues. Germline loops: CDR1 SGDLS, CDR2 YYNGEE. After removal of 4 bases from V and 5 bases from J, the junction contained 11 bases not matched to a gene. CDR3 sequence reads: CASSPSLAGAWETQYF. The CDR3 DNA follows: TGTGCCAGCAGCCCCTCGCTAGCGGGAGCATGGGAGACCCAGTACTTC.

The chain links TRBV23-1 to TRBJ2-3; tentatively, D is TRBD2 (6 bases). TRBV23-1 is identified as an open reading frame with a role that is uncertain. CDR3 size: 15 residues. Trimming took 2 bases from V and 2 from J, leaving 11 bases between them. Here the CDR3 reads CASSQGRTHTDTQYF. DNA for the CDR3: TGCGCCAGCAGTCAAGGGAGGACCCACACAGATACGCAGTATTTT.

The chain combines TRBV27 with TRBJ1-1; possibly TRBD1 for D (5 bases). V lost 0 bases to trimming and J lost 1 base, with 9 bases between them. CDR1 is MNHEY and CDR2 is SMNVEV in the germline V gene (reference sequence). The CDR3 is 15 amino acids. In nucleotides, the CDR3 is TGTGCCAGCAGTTTATCGAGAACAGGGAACACTGAAGCTTTCTTT. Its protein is CASSLSRTGNTEAFF.

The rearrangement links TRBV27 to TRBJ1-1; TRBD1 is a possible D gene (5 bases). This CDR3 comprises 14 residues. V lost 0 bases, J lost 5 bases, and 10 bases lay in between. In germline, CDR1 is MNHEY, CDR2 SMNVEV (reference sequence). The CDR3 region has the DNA TGTGCCAGCAGTTTATCGGCCGGGGGGACTGAAGCTTTCTTT. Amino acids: CASSLSAGGTEAFF.

CDR3 in amino acids: CASSLRAEPYSPLHF. DNA of the CDR3: TGTGCCAGCAGTTTGAGGGCAGAACCTTATTCACCCCTCCACTTT. This rearrangement joins TRBV28 to TRBJ1-6; D gene uncertain. With 3 bases removed from V and 8 bases from J, the gap between germline ends came to 14 bases. This CDR3 contains 15 residues. Germline V gene sequence: CDR1 MDHEN, CDR2 SYDVKM.

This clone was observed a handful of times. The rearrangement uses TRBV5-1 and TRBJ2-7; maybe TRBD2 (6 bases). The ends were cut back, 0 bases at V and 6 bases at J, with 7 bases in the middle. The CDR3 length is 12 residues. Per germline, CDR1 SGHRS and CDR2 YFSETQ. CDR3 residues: CASSLVGGEQYF. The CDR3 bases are TGCGCCAGCAGCTTGGTCGGGGGCGAGCAGTACTTC.

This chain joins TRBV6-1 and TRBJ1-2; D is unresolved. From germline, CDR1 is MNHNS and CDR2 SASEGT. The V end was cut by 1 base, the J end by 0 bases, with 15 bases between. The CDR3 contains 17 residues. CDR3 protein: CASSEETYSTSNYGYTF. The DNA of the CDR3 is TGTGCCAGCAGTGAAGAGACCTATTCTACCTCTAACTATGGCTACACCTTC.

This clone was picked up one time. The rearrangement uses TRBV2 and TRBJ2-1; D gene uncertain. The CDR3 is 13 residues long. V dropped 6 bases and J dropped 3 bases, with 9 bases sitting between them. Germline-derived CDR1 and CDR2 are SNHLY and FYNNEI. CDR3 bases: TGTGCCAGCAGCCTTGGGTTCTACAATGAGCAGTTCTTC. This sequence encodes CASSLGFYNEQFF.

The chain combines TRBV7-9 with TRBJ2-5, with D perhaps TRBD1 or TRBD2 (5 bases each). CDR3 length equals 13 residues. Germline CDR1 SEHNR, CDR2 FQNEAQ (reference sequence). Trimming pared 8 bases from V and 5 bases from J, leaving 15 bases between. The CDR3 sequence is CASGSPKGETQYF. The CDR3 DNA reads TGTGCCAGCGGGAGCCCTAAGGGGGAGACCCAGTACTTC.

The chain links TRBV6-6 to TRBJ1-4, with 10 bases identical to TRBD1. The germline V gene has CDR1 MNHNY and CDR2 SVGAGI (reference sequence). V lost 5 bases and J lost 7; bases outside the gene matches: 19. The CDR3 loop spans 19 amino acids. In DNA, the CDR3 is TGTGCCAGCAGTCCCCGACCCCGGGACAGGGGTAGGAGTGGTGAAAAACTGTTTTTT. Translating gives CASSPRPRDRGRSGEKLFF.

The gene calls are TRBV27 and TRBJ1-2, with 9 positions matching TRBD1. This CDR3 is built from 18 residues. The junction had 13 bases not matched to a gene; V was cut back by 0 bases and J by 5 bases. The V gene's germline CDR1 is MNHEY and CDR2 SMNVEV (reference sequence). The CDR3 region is CASSLSRDREVTRYGYTF. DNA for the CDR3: TGTGCCAGCAGTTTATCGAGGGACAGGGAAGTAACTAGGTATGGCTACACCTTC.

The CDR3 sequence: CASSQGWGRQETQYF. CDR3 in DNA: TGTGCCAGCAGCCAAGGGTGGGGGCGCCAAGAGACCCAGTACTTC. This rearrangement joins TRBV3-1 (or the pseudogene TRBV3-2) to TRBJ2-5; possibly TRBD1 for D (6 bases). In germline, CDR1 is LGHDT, CDR2 YNNKEL (reference sequence). Trimming left V 1 base short and J 1 base short, with 10 bases between. The CDR3 covers 15 residues.